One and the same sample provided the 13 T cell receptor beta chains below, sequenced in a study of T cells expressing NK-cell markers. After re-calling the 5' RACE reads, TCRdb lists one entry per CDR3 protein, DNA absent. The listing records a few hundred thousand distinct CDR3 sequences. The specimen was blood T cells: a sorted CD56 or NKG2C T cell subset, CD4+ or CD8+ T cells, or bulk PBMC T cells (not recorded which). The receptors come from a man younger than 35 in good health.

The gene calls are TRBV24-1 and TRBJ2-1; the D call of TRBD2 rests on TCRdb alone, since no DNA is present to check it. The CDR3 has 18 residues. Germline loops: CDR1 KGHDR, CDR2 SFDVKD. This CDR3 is CATSDSAPLAVSYNEQFF.

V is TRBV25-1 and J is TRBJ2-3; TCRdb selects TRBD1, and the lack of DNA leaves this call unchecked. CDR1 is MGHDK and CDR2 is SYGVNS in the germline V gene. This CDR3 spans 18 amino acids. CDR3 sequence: CASSEYGEMGQETDTQYF.

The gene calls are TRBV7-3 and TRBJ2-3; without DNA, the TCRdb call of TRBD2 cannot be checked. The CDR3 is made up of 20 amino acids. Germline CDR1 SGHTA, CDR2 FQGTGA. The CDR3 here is CASSLRRRGLAGEVADTQYF.

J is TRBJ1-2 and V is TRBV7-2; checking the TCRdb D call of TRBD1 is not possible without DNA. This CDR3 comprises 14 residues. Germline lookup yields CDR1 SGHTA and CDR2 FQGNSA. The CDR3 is CASRTGQAANGYTF.

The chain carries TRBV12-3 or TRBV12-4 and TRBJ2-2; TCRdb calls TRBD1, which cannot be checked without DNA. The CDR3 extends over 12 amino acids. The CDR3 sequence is CASRPPLGELFF.

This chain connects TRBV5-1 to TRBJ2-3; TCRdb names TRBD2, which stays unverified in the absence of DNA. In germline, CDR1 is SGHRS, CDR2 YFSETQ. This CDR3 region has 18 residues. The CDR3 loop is CASSLGTSGRKSGDTQYF.

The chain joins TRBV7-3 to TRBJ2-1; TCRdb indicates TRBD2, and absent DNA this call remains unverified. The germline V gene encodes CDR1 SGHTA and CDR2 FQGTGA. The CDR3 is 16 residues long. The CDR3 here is CASSRDGASGGNEQFF.

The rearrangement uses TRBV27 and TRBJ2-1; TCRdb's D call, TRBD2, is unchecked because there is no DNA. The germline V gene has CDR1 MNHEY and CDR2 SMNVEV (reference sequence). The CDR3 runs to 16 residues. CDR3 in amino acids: CASSLKGLAGHNEQFF.

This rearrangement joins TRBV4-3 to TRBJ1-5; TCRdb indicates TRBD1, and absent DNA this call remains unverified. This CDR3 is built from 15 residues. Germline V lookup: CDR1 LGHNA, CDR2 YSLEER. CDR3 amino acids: CASSQDLGGRQPQHF.

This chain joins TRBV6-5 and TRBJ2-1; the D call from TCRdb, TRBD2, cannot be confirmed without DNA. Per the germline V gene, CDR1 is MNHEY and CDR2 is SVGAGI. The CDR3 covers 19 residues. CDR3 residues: CASSYSGLAGVRGQGEQFF.

CDR3 sequence: CASTAGTGPFEQYF. This chain links TRBV5-1 with TRBJ2-7; TCRdb gives TRBD1 as the D gene, but with no DNA this cannot be confirmed. Germline CDR1 is SGHRS and CDR2 is YFSETQ. CDR3 length: 14 amino acids.

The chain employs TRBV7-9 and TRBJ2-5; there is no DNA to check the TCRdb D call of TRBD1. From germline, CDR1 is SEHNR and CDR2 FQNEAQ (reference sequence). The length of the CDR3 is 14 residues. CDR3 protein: CASRRRGPQETQYF.

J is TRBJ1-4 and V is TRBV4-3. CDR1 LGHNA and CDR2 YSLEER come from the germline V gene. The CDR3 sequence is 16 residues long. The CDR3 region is CASSQGHRAPNEKLFF.